These 29 T cell receptor beta chains came from one sample sequenced in a study of early T cells in non-severe SARS-CoV-2 infection. TCRdb redid the calling of the 5' RACE reads with MiXCR, one entry per CDR3 protein. The sample consists of over 80,000 distinct CDR3 sequences, 10% to 15% of them appearing once. The input for sequencing was whole blood, taken at baseline. These receptors came from an adult who was a healthcare worker with PCR-confirmed SARS-CoV-2 infection or an uninfected control (not recorded which).

This clonotype was observed at least ten times. The chain employs TRBV12-3 or TRBV12-4 and TRBJ2-3; 7 bases fit TRBD2. V lost 2 bases, J lost 2 bases, and 4 bases stayed unmatched. The CDR3 is 15 residues long. As DNA, the CDR3 is TGTGCCAGCAGTTTATGGCTAGCGGTCACAGATACGCAGTATTTT. Amino acids: CASSLWLAVTDTQYF.

This clonotype has a handful of counts. The chain carries TRBV3-1 and TRBJ2-7, with 7 bases aligning to TRBD1. This CDR3 region has 16 residues. Per the germline V gene, CDR1 is LGHDT and CDR2 is YNNKEL (reference sequence). The V segment lost 3 bases and the J segment 5 bases; nucleotides outside the gene matches: 13. CDR3 nucleotides: TGTGCCAGCAGCCACGGAAGGACAGGCCCAAGGGACGAGCAGTACTTC. Its translation: CASSHGRTGPRDEQYF.

This clonotype has more than one count but fewer than ten. The chain joins TRBV15 to TRBJ2-3; weak D call: TRBD2 (6 bases). The germline gives CDR1 LNHNV, CDR2 YYDKDF (reference sequence). There are 15 residues in the CDR3. The V end lost 9 bases, the J end lost 2 bases, and 18 bases lay between the germline ends. The CDR3 spells CATWDWGSFTDTQYF. CDR3 sequence (DNA): TGTGCCACGTGGGACTGGGGATCGTTCACAGATACGCAGTATTTT.

The V and J genes are TRBV30 and TRBJ2-1; D is unclear. Between the trimmed V and J ends, which lost 0 bases and 5 bases, there was a span of 5 bases. Germline lookup yields CDR1 GTSNPN and CDR2 SVGIG (reference sequence). CDR3 length: 12 residues. The CDR3 loop is CAWSVTDNEQFF. The CDR3 bases are TGTGCCTGGAGTGTAACCGACAATGAGCAGTTCTTC.

This clonotype was seen only a few times. V is TRBV7-9 and J is TRBJ2-7; TRBD2 aligns across 13 bases. J lost 3 bases, V lost 4 bases, and 0 bases had no gene match. This CDR3 is 14 amino acids long. Germline assignment: CDR1 SEHNR and CDR2 FQNEAQ (reference sequence). In DNA form, the CDR3 reads TGTGCCAGCAGCTGGACTAGCGGGAGCTACGAGCAGTACTTC. This sequence encodes CASSWTSGSYEQYF.

This clonotype was seen at least ten times. This rearrangement joins TRBV7-9 to TRBJ2-1, with D perhaps matching TRBD1 or TRBD2 (6 bases each). The germline CDR1 and CDR2 sequences are SEHNR and FQNEAQ (reference sequence). The CDR3 is 14 amino acids. V lost 4 bases and J 8 bases, leaving 15 bases between the germline ends. DNA of the CDR3: TGTGCCAGCAGCTCCTGGACGGAGGGGGATGAGCAGTTCTTC. Translating it yields CASSSWTEGDEQFF.

This clonotype occurred a few times. The gene calls are TRBV6-1 and TRBJ2-5, with 7 nucleotides matching TRBD1. Germline V gene sequence: CDR1 MNHNS, CDR2 SASEGT. There are 14 residues in the CDR3. Trimming cost V 6 bases and J 0 bases; bases outside gene matches: 4. CDR3 in amino acids: CASRTGQNQETQYF. The CDR3 DNA reads as TGTGCCAGCAGAACGGGACAGAACCAAGAGACCCAGTACTTC.

The V and J genes are TRBV29-1 and TRBJ2-1; D call uncertain. This CDR3 has 13 residues. Germline loops: CDR1 SQVTM, CDR2 ANQGSEA. The V end was cut by 1 base, the J end by 3 bases, with 7 bases between. The CDR3 nucleotides read TGCAGCGTTGAAGGCACGGTCTACAATGAGCAGTTCTTC. Translating gives CSVEGTVYNEQFF.

This clonotype was seen a handful of times. The chain has TRBV12-3 or TRBV12-4 and TRBJ1-3, with D hard to call. V gave up 2 bases and J gave up 0 bases, with 8 bases separating them. The CDR3 loop spans 15 amino acids. The CDR3 here is CASSLRLASGNTIYF. The CDR3 DNA reads as TGTGCCAGCAGTTTACGACTCGCCTCTGGAAACACCATATATTTT.

This clonotype was counted many times. The chain carries TRBV6-5 and TRBJ1-5; 8 bases map to TRBD1. The junction had 10 bases not matched to a gene; V was cut back by 5 bases and J by 4 bases. From germline, CDR1 is MNHEY and CDR2 SVGAGI. This CDR3 has 16 residues. This CDR3 is CASSRGRTGTNQPQHF. In nucleotides, the CDR3 is TGTGCCAGCAGTCGCGGGAGGACAGGGACAAATCAGCCCCAGCATTTT.

This clonotype was picked up many times. The genes are TRBV29-1 and TRBJ1-4; D unresolved. Germline CDR1 SQVTM, CDR2 ANQGSEA. This CDR3 region has 13 residues. V was pared by 4 bases and J by 0 bases, with 6 bases between. The CDR3 nucleotides read TGCAGCGTTGCGGGAACAACTAATGAAAAACTGTTTTTT. Residues: CSVAGTTNEKLFF. Filled out from reference TRBV29-1 and TRBJ1-4, the complete variable domain reads SAVISQKPSRDICQRGTSLTIQCQVDSQVTMMFWYRQQPGQSLTLIATANQGSEATYESGFVIDKFPISRPNLTFSTLTVSNMSPEDSSIYLCSVAGTTNEKLFFGSGTQLSVL.

V and J are TRBV7-3 and TRBJ1-1; possible D gene TRBD1, 6 bases. The germline V gene has CDR1 SGHTA and CDR2 FQGTGA. The CDR3 spans 14 residues. The germline V and J ends were trimmed by 3 bases and 4 bases, with 12 bases remaining between them. CDR3 nucleotides: TGTGCCAGCAGCTTGGGGGGCGTCGGCACTGAAGCTTTCTTT. Translating it yields CASSLGGVGTEAFF. Using reference TRBV7-3 and TRBJ1-1 for the parts outside the CDR3, the full variable domain is GAGVSQTPSNKVTEKGKYVELRCDPISGHTALYWYRQSLGQGPEFLIYFQGTGAADDSGLPNDRFFAVRPEGSVSTLKIQRTERGDSAVYLCASSLGGVGTEAFFGQGTRLTVV.

V and J are TRBV20-1 and TRBJ2-7, with 8 positions matching TRBD1. CDR3 length: 13 residues. The germline CDR1 and CDR2 sequences are DFQATT and SNEGSKA (reference sequence). V dropped 4 bases and J dropped 4; count of bases not matched to a gene: 6. The CDR3 reads CSATTGGEYEQYF. The CDR3 DNA reads TGCAGTGCTACCACAGGGGGAGAGTACGAGCAGTACTTC.

This clonotype was detected many times. The chain links TRBV5-4 to TRBJ1-2, with unresolved D. The V end was cut by 3 bases, the J end by 2 bases, with 11 bases between. CDR3 size: 14 residues. Germline CDR1 reads SGHNT; CDR2 reads YYREEE (reference sequence). The CDR3 is CASSSRTENYGYTF. The CDR3 DNA is TGTGCCAGCAGCTCGCGGACGGAGAACTATGGCTACACCTTC.

Only a few counts were recorded for this clonotype. The chain combines TRBV18 with TRBJ1-6, with 10 bases aligning to TRBD1. In germline, CDR1 is KGHSH, CDR2 LQKENI. The V gene end was trimmed by 1 base and the J gene end by 10 bases; junction bases not matched to a gene: 13. This CDR3 comprises 18 residues. DNA of the CDR3: TGTGCCAGCTCACCACTACAACTAGGGACAGGGGTAGGATCACCCCTCCACTTT. This gives the protein CASSPLQLGTGVGSPLHF.

This clonotype was observed many times. The chain joins TRBV28 to TRBJ2-7, with D possibly called TRBD1 or TRBD2 (5 bases each). CDR1 and CDR2 from the germline V gene are MDHEN and SYDVKM. The V and J ends lost 5 bases and 5 bases respectively, with 13 bases between them. The CDR3 consists of 13 residues. CDR3 DNA sequence: TGTGCCAGCAGTCCCGTTCGGGGCAACGAGCAGTACTTC. Amino acids: CASSPVRGNEQYF.

The sample holds a few counts of this clonotype. The rearrangement links TRBV29-1 to TRBJ2-7; 9 bases match TRBD2. Germline V gives CDR1 SQVTM, CDR2 ANQGSEA. Germline trimming cut 5 bases from V and 2 bases from J; bases unmatched to any gene: 7. CDR3 size: 14 residues. CDR3: CSVWASGVPYEQYF. For the CDR3, the DNA is TGCAGCGTTTGGGCTAGCGGGGTTCCCTACGAGCAGTACTTC.

This clonotype was seen a few times. The chain is built from TRBV20-1 and TRBJ2-2; D remains unclear. V lost 6 bases, J lost 7 bases, and 18 bases lay in between. CDR3 size: 14 residues. The germline gives CDR1 DFQATT, CDR2 SNEGSKA (reference sequence). In DNA, the CDR3 is TGCAGTGCCCGAGGCGGTATTTTCGGCGGGGAGCTGTTTTTT. Encoded protein: CSARGGIFGGELFF.

This clonotype has just a few counts. The V call is TRBV7-3, the J call TRBJ2-1; 7 bases agree with TRBD1. Germline V gene lookup returns CDR1 SGHTA and CDR2 FQGTGA. J gave up 0 bases and V 3 bases, and 5 bases lay outside the gene matches. The CDR3 runs to 16 residues. CDR3 DNA: TGTGCCAGCAGCTTCTTAGGGGGCCACTCCTACAATGAGCAGTTCTTC. Translated: CASSFLGGHSYNEQFF.

Many counts were recorded for this clonotype. CDR3 bases: TGTGCCAGCAGCTTAGGTGCAGGGTCGGGCAATCAGCCCCAGCATTTT. It codes for CASSLGAGSGNQPQHF. This sequence joins TRBV7-6 and TRBJ1-5; a weak D match, TRBD1 (5 bases). Trimming shortened V by 1 base and J by 2 bases, and 12 bases separated the two germline ends. The CDR3 is made up of 16 amino acids. The germline V gene has CDR1 SGHVS and CDR2 FNYEAQ.

This clonotype was seen only a few times. The rearrangement joins TRBV28 to TRBJ2-7, with 11 bases matching TRBD2. With 7 bases clipped from V and 3 bases from J, the junction kept 8 bases outside the gene matches. The CDR3 sequence is 15 residues long. CDR1 and CDR2 (germline): MDHEN, SYDVKM. CDR3 in amino acids: CASTPGTSGIYEQYF. The CDR3 region has the DNA TGTGCCAGCACCCCCGGGACTAGCGGAATCTACGAGCAGTACTTC.

The table lists this clonotype with a few counts. The gene calls are TRBV4-2 and TRBJ2-6; 10 bases match TRBD2. This CDR3 has 20 residues. In germline, CDR1 is LGHNA, CDR2 YNFKEQ. After removal of 0 bases from V and 1 base from J, the junction contained 9 bases not matched to a gene. This chain's CDR3 is CASSQDTPGLAHSGANVLTF. Written as DNA, the CDR3 is TGTGCCAGCAGCCAAGATACCCCGGGACTAGCGCATTCTGGGGCCAACGTCCTGACTTTC.

This clonotype was recorded many times. The chain has TRBV7-9 and TRBJ1-4; 7 positions match TRBD1. This CDR3 has 16 amino acids. Trimming took 8 bases from V and 0 from J; bases not matched to a gene: 9. Germline-derived CDR1 and CDR2 are SEHNR and FQNEAQ (reference sequence). In nucleotides, the CDR3 is TGTGCCAGCTCCGGGACAGACCAACCAACTAATGAAAAACTGTTTTTT. Protein sequence: CASSGTDQPTNEKLFF.

This clonotype was observed at least ten times. The V gene is TRBV27, the J gene TRBJ2-7; maybe TRBD2 (6 bases). The CDR3 runs 16 residues. Trimming pared 3 bases from V and 0 bases from J, leaving 15 bases between. Germline values: CDR1 MNHEY, CDR2 SMNVEV (reference sequence). CDR3 DNA sequence: TGTGCCAGCAGTTTTTCCGGGAGCTCTTTCTCCTACGAGCAGTACTTC. Translation: CASSFSGSSFSYEQYF.

This clonotype has only a few counts. V is TRBV3-1 and J is TRBJ1-1; 7 bases are shared with TRBD1. The trim removed 2 bases at V and 4 bases at J, leaving 4 bases unmatched. Germline CDR1 and CDR2: LGHDT and YNNKEL (reference sequence). This CDR3 is 14 amino acids long. This CDR3 reads CASSQRQGGTEAFF. The CDR3 DNA follows: TGTGCCAGCAGCCAAAGACAGGGAGGCACTGAAGCTTTCTTT.

This clonotype has a handful of counts. This chain links TRBV11-2 with TRBJ1-6; D possibly corresponds to TRBD1 (5 bases). The CDR3 runs to 14 residues. CDR1 and CDR2 (germline): SGHAT, FQNNGV. Trimming took 1 base from V and 9 from J, leaving 10 bases between them. The CDR3 nucleotides are TGTGCCAGCAGCTTAGGCCGGGACGGTTCACCCCTCCACTTT. It yields the protein CASSLGRDGSPLHF. Filled out from reference TRBV11-2 and TRBJ1-6, the complete variable domain reads EAGVAQSPRYKIIEKRQSVAFWCNPISGHATLYWYQQILGQGPKLLIQFQNNGVVDDSQLPKDRFSAERLKGVDSTLKIQPAKLEDSAVYLCASSLGRDGSPLHFGNGTRLTVT.

The rearrangement joins TRBV30 to TRBJ2-4, with D perhaps assigned TRBD1 or TRBD2 (5 bases each). The germline V and J ends were trimmed by 1 base and 3 bases, with 19 bases remaining between them. This CDR3 contains 17 residues. The germline V gene encodes CDR1 GTSNPN and CDR2 SVGIG (reference sequence). CDR3 nucleotide sequence: TGTGCCTGGAGTGCCCCGGGGCAGAGGTCGGACAAAAACATTCAGTACTTC. It encodes CAWSAPGQRSDKNIQYF.

This clonotype has ten or more counts. This chain connects TRBV20-1 to TRBJ2-5; 8 bases align to TRBD2. Unmatched junction bases numbered 4, after V lost 0 bases and J lost 7 bases. There are 13 residues in the CDR3. From germline, CDR1 is DFQATT and CDR2 SNEGSKA (reference sequence). The DNA of the CDR3 is TGCAGTGCTAGAGATCGTAGCGGGGTGACCCAGTACTTC. Translating gives CSARDRSGVTQYF.

V gene TRBV12-3 or TRBV12-4 combines with J gene TRBJ1-5, with D hard to call. Trimming removed 7 bases at V and 5 bases at J, with 15 bases between. There are 14 residues in the CDR3. DNA for the CDR3: TGTGCCAGCAACTTTATGGGTATGGATCAGCCCCAGCATTTT. Translating gives CASNFMGMDQPQHF.